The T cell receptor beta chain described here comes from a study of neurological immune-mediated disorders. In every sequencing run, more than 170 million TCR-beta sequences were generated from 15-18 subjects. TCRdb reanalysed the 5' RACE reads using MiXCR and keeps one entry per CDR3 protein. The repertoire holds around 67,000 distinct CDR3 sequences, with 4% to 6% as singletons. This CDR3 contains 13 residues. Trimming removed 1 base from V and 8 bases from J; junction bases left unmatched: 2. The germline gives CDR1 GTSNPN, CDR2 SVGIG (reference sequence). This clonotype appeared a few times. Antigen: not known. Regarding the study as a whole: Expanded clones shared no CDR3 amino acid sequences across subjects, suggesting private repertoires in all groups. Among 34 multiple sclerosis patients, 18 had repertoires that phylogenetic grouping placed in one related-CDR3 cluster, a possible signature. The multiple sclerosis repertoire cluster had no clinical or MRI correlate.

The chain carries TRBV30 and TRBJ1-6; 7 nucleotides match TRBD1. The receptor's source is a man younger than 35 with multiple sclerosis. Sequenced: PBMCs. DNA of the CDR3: TGTGCCTGGAGTGGACAGGGTTATTCACCCCTCCACTTT. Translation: CAWSGQGYSPLHF.